This is a list of T cell receptor beta chains from one sample in a study of CD8+CD57+ T cells in acquired aplastic anemia. Using its own MiXCR run on the reads, TCRdb lists one record per CDR3 protein. The table has around 430,000 distinct CDR3 sequences, over 25% seen once. Sequenced: sorted CD4+, CD8+, or CD8+CD57+ T cells (not recorded which) from PBMCs. The receptors here all came from a human donor with aplastic anemia. Both conserved end residues are part of each CDR3. Fields, in order: J gene, D gene, CDR3 length, clone size, V gene, CDR3 protein, CDR3 DNA. A D gene is named only where the DNA matches it firmly. Size is stated for part of the rows, as once, few or many counts, or as a class when the clone is expanded.

TRBJ2-5,-,14,-,TRBV7-9,CASSFVGATETQYF,TGTGCCAGCAGCTTTGTGGGGGCCACGGAGACCCAGTACTTC
TRBJ2-3,TRBD1,15,few,TRBV10-3,CAISEGQGGTDTQYF,TGTGCCATCAGTGAGGGACAGGGGGGCACAGATACGCAGTATTTT
TRBJ2-3,-,13,many,TRBV6-1,CASSADYRDTQYF,TGTGCCAGCAGTGCAGACTATCGGGATACGCAGTATTTT
TRBJ2-3,-,16,once,TRBV7-2,CASSLVARSSTDTQYF,TGTGCCAGCAGCTTAGTCGCCCGTTCTAGCACAGATACGCAGTATTTT
TRBJ1-5,-,13,many,TRBV20-1,CSARGRMNQPQHF,TGCAGTGCTAGAGGACGGATGAATCAGCCCCAGCATTTT
TRBJ1-2,-,12,many,TRBV10-3,CAISWSNYGYTF,TGTGCCATCAGCTGGTCTAACTATGGCTACACCTTC
TRBJ2-1,-,15,few,TRBV19,CASSIVATAYNEQFF,TGTGCCAGTAGTATAGTAGCGACAGCCTACAATGAGCAGTTCTTC
TRBJ2-3,-,16,-,TRBV2,CASSELAGRGTDTQYF,TGTGCCAGCAGTGAATTGGCGGGTCGTGGCACAGATACGCAGTATTTT
TRBJ2-1,TRBD2,16,few,TRBV6-1,CASRTLPGLAGNEQFF,TGTGCCAGCAGGACGCTACCGGGACTAGCGGGGAATGAGCAGTTCTTC
TRBJ1-1,-,14,few,TRBV20-1,CRASPYLGSTEAFF,TGCAGGGCTAGCCCCTATCTAGGGAGCACTGAAGCTTTCTTT
TRBJ2-7,-,15,-,TRBV7-2,CASSQAWQGGYEQYF,TGTGCCAGCAGCCAAGCTTGGCAGGGAGGCTACGAGCAGTACTTC
TRBJ2-3,-,11,many,TRBV29-1,CSVEEGDTQYF,TGCAGCGTTGAAGAAGGAGATACGCAGTATTTT
TRBJ2-5,-,17,few,TRBV24-1,CATSDAAGSGVAETQYF,TGTGCCACCAGTGATGCAGCCGGGTCAGGGGTTGCAGAGACCCAGTACTTC
TRBJ2-3,-,14,-,TRBV9,CASSGSGSPDTQYF,TGTGCCAGCAGCGGGTCAGGGAGTCCAGATACGCAGTATTTT
TRBJ2-7,-,11,-,TRBV9,CASSQSGEQYF,TGTGCCAGCAGCCAAAGCGGCGAGCAGTACTTC
TRBJ1-1,-,14,few,TRBV13,CASSFGGWGTEAFF,TGTGCCAGCAGCTTCGGGGGTTGGGGCACTGAAGCTTTCTTT
TRBJ1-1,-,15,-,TRBV19,CASSSPGTANTEAFF,TGTGCCAGTAGTAGTCCCGGGACCGCGAACACTGAAGCTTTCTTT
TRBJ2-1,-,14,-,TRBV9,CATGRRARNNEQFF,TGTGCCACTGGCCGGAGGGCAAGAAACAATGAGCAGTTCTTC
TRBJ2-5,TRBD2,17,-,TRBV9,CASSVSAGGDILETQYF,TGTGCCAGCAGCGTCTCTGCGGGGGGTGACATTTTGGAGACCCAGTACTTC
TRBJ1-1,-,11,many,TRBV2,CASRDRTEAFF,TGTGCCAGCAGGGATCGCACTGAAGCTTTCTTT
TRBJ1-2,TRBD1,12,many,TRBV20-1,CSALQGAFGYTF,TGCAGTGCTTTACAGGGGGCGTTTGGCTACACCTTC
TRBJ1-6,-,16,many,TRBV12-3/TRBV12-4,CASNLGGFPDGSPLHF,TGTGCCAGCAACCTGGGGGGCTTCCCGGATGGTTCACCCCTCCACTTT
TRBJ2-6,-,17,-,TRBV10-3,CASSHSGARPGANVLTF,TGTGCCAGCAGTCATAGCGGCGCGAGACCTGGGGCCAACGTCCTGACTTTC